The entry below gives a single T cell receptor (beta chain) sequence along with its context. This table comes from immunoSEQ multiplex PCR, and its TCRdb copy is limited to in-frame clones, with some not included. The sample includes more than 95,000 clones, around 89% of them seen just once. The sample is drawn from a study of control samples from healthy donors and cancer patients. The germline V gene encodes CDR1 SGHRS and CDR2 YFSETQ. V lost 2 bases, J lost 0 bases, and 12 bases lay in between. This CDR3 comprises 17 residues. Sequencing was done on a sample of PBMCs. V usage is TRBV5-1 and J usage is TRBJ1-6; D remains ambiguous. The receptor's source is a man aged 55 to 69 with lung cancer. In DNA, the CDR3 is TGCGCCAGCAGCTTTGGAGGGCTCAGCTCCTATAATTCACCCCTCCACTTT. It codes for CASSFGGLSSYNSPLHF.